Reported below is one T cell receptor beta chain. The antigen is unknown. This entry belongs to a study of graft-versus-host responses after intestinal transplantation. General study points: Recipient marrow showed GvH clones, some seen first in ileum or blood.

The data were produced by immunoSEQ multiplex PCR, yet TCRdb's version contains in-frame clones alone and is incomplete. The data contain roughly 25,000 clones, roughly 82% of them seen just once; the ten biggest clones take up over 0.75%. Germline V gene data show CDR1 as MGHRA and CDR2 as YSYEKL. The CDR3 is made up of 16 amino acids. J lost 3 bases, V lost 6 bases, and 10 bases had no gene match. The V gene is TRBV4-1, the J gene TRBJ2-3, with 9 bases fitting TRBD1. The sample here was unstimulated CD8+ T cells sorted from spleen or lymph node cells, taken before transplant. The receptor's source is a human donor who was the organ donor for an intestinal transplant. CDR3 nucleotide sequence: TGCGCCAGCAGACCCGCCCGGGACAGGGATACAGATACGCAGTATTTT. Translation gives CASRPARDRDTDTQYF.